The 17 T cell receptor beta chains listed next were all sequenced from one sample in a study of blood T cell repertoires in COVID-19. Generated by immunoSEQ multiplex PCR, the TCRdb table keeps only in-frame clones and is missing some. The sample contains fewer than 300,000 clones, 65% to 90% of which appear only once. Sample: peripheral blood. The receptors stem from a woman between 55 and 75 years old with active or convalescent COVID-19.

With respect to this clone: This specimen includes other DNA sequences encoding the same CDR3. J is TRBJ2-1 and V is TRBV19, with D unclear. CDR1 is LNHDA, CDR2 SQIVND, per germline (reference sequence). The length of the CDR3 is 13 residues. The ends were cut back, 5 bases at V and 0 bases at J, with 5 bases in the middle. CDR3 loop: CASSLSSYNEQFF. CDR3 sequence (DNA): TGTGCCAGTAGTCTGAGCTCCTACAATGAGCAGTTCTTC.

The J gene is TRBJ2-5, the V gene TRBV4-3, with 9 bases identical to TRBD1. The germline CDR1 and CDR2 sequences are LGHNA and YSLEER. The CDR3 contains 15 residues. J was trimmed by 6 bases and V by 0 bases; bases with no gene match: 5. CDR3: CASSQDRTGEQTQYF. The CDR3 coding sequence is TGCGCCAGCAGCCAAGACAGGACAGGGGAACAGACCCAGTACTTC.

This clone was counted once. The CDR3 spells CASSQRDIRDTIYF. CDR3 DNA sequence: TGTGCCAGCAGCCAGAGGGACATCCGGGACACCATATATTTT. The gene calls are TRBV11-2 and TRBJ1-3, with D perhaps matching TRBD1 (6 bases). Trimming stripped 5 bases from V and 8 bases from J, with 16 bases between. Germline V gene data show CDR1 as SGHAT and CDR2 as FQNNGV. The CDR3 extends over 14 amino acids.

The J gene is TRBJ2-1, the V gene TRBV9; 10 positions agree with TRBD1. J was trimmed by 6 bases and V by 0 bases; bases with no gene match: 6. The germline V gene has CDR1 SGDLS and CDR2 YYNGEE. CDR3 length equals 16 residues. The CDR3 loop is CASSVGGTGVSNEQFF. In DNA form, the CDR3 reads TGTGCCAGCAGCGTAGGCGGGACAGGGGTTTCCAATGAGCAGTTCTTC.

This chain links TRBV19 with TRBJ1-1; 9 nucleotides agree with TRBD1. The CDR3 runs to 15 residues. Germline V lookup: CDR1 LNHDA, CDR2 SQIVND (reference sequence). The J segment lost 10 bases and the V segment lost 5 bases, leaving 14 bases of the junction unmatched. The CDR3 loop is CASSSPGQGGMGAFF. As DNA, the CDR3 is TGTGCCAGTAGTTCCCCGGGACAGGGCGGTATGGGAGCTTTCTTT.

The chain links TRBV19 to TRBJ1-1; D gene ambiguous. This CDR3 is 14 amino acids long. Per the germline V gene, CDR1 is LNHDA and CDR2 is SQIVND (reference sequence). V shed 5 bases and J shed 1 base, with 11 bases lying between them. The CDR3 spells CASSPQAGNTEAFF. The CDR3, as DNA: TGTGCCAGTAGTCCGCAGGCAGGGAACACTGAAGCTTTCTTT.

The chain links TRBV18 to TRBJ1-5; tentatively, D is TRBD1 (5 bases). V was trimmed by 2 bases and J by 2 bases, leaving 10 bases between them. The CDR3 is 15 amino acids. Germline values: CDR1 KGHSH, CDR2 LQKENI. CDR3 residues: CASSPVGLRNQPQHF. The CDR3 DNA follows: TGTGCCAGCTCACCAGTGGGGCTCCGCAATCAGCCCCAGCATTTT.

The chain combines TRBV5-8 with TRBJ1-5; unclear D gene. Germline lookup yields CDR1 SGHTS and CDR2 YDEGEE. This CDR3 is 15 amino acids long. V lost 3 bases, J lost 3 bases, and 13 bases lay in between. CDR3 nucleotide sequence: TGTGCCAGCAGCTGGACCCGGGGAAACAATCAGCCCCAGCATTTT. Translated: CASSWTRGNNQPQHF.

The chain uses TRBV6-4 and TRBJ1-6, with D possibly matching TRBD1 (5 bases). The CDR3 extends over 15 amino acids. Germline V gene sequence: CDR1 MRHNA, CDR2 SNTAGT. The V gene lost 3 bases and the J gene lost 5 bases, with 11 bases spanning the gap. CDR3 coding DNA: TGTGCCAGCAGTGATGGGGCGAAGAATAATTCACCCCTCCACTTT. Its protein is CASSDGAKNNSPLHF.

The DNA for the CDR3 is TGTGCCAGTAATCCGGGACAGGGGGCATATGAGCAGTTCTTC. Translated: CASNPGQGAYEQFF. The chain uses TRBV19 and TRBJ2-1; 12 nucleotides line up with TRBD1. CDR1 is LNHDA and CDR2 is SQIVND in the germline V gene (reference sequence). Trimming took 7 bases from V and 8 from J; bases not matched to a gene: 6. The CDR3 runs to 14 residues.

This clone was seen a handful of times. This sequence joins TRBV7-8 and TRBJ1-5, with TRBD1 as a possible D gene (5 bases). Germline CDR1 and CDR2: SGHVS and FQNEAQ. CDR3 length: 19 residues. Trimming cost V 5 bases and J 1 base, with 24 bases left between them. DNA of the CDR3: TGTGCCAGCAGCACACGGAAGCGAGGACCCCAGGGAAGCAATCAGCCCCAGCATTTT. Translating gives CASSTRKRGPQGSNQPQHF.

The V call is TRBV6-4, the J call TRBJ2-1; no definite D call. Germline V gene data show CDR1 as MRHNA and CDR2 as SNTAGT. Trimming took off 2 bases at V and 4 bases at J, with 6 bases between the two ends. The CDR3 is 13 residues long. DNA for the CDR3: TGTGCCAGCAGTGACGTAGCTTACAATGAGCAGTTCTTC. The encoded protein is CASSDVAYNEQFF.

The gene calls are TRBV19 and TRBJ2-4; 7 bases agree with TRBD1. Germline values: CDR1 LNHDA, CDR2 SQIVND (reference sequence). The CDR3 contains 14 residues. Trimming removed 4 bases from V and 6 bases from J; junction bases left unmatched: 6. CDR3 coding DNA: TGTGCCAGTAGTAACCGACAGGGTGGAAACATTCAGTACTTC. Translated, it gives CASSNRQGGNIQYF.

The CDR3 DNA reads as TGTGCCAGCAGCTTGGACGTGGGGGGGAGGACAGATACGCAGTATTTT. It encodes CASSLDVGGRTDTQYF. V is TRBV5-4 and J is TRBJ2-3; 7 bases fit TRBD2. The CDR3 consists of 16 residues. Per the germline V gene, CDR1 is SGHNT and CDR2 is YYREEE (reference sequence). The V gene end was trimmed by 0 bases and the J gene end by 3 bases; junction bases not matched to a gene: 7.

The CDR3 nucleotides are TGTGCCAGCAGTTACTCGTGGACTAGCTACGAGCAGTACTTC. This sequence encodes CASSYSWTSYEQYF. The chain has TRBV6-5 and TRBJ2-7; 7 nucleotides match TRBD2. V trimming: 0 bases; J trimming: 3 bases; junction bases outside the gene matches: 2. Germline loops: CDR1 MNHEY, CDR2 SVGAGI. The CDR3 consists of 14 residues.

This rearrangement joins TRBV19 to TRBJ2-2, with TRBD2 matching over 10 bases. The germline V gene encodes CDR1 LNHDA and CDR2 SQIVND (reference sequence). V trimming: 5 bases; J trimming: 7 bases; junction bases outside the gene matches: 7. This CDR3 spans 15 amino acids. The CDR3 DNA is TGTGCCAGTAGTCTCTGGACTAGCGGCCTCGGGGAGCTGTTTTTT. Protein: CASSLWTSGLGELFF.

The chain employs TRBV19 and TRBJ1-1; TRBD1 aligns across 8 bases. The CDR3 is 14 amino acids. The J segment lost 5 bases and the V segment lost 5 bases, leaving 7 bases of the junction unmatched. The germline gives CDR1 LNHDA, CDR2 SQIVND (reference sequence). CDR3: CASSPGQGGTEAFF. In DNA, the CDR3 is TGTGCCAGTAGTCCCGGACAGGGTGGTACTGAAGCTTTCTTT.